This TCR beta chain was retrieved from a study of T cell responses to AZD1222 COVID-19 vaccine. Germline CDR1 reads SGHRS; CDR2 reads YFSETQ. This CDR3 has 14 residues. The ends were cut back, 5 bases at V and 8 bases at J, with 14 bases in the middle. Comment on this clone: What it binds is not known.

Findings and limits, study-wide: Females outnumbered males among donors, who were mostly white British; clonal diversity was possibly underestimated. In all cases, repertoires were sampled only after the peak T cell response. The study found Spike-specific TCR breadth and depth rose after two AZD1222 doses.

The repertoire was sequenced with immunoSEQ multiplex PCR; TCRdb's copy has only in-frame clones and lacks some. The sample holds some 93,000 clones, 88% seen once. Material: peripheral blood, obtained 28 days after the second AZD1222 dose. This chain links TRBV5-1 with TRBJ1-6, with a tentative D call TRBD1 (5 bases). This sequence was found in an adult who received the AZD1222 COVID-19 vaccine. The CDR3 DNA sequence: TGCGCCAGCAGATTCGTCGGGGGGGATTCACCCCTCCACTTT. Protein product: CASRFVGGDSPLHF. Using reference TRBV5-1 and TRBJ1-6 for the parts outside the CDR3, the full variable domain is KAGVTQTPRYLIKTRGQQVTLSCSPISGHRSVSWYQQTPGQGLQFLFEYFSETQRNKGNFPGRFSGRQFSNSRSEMNVSTLELGDSALYLCASRFVGGDSPLHFGNGTRLTVT.